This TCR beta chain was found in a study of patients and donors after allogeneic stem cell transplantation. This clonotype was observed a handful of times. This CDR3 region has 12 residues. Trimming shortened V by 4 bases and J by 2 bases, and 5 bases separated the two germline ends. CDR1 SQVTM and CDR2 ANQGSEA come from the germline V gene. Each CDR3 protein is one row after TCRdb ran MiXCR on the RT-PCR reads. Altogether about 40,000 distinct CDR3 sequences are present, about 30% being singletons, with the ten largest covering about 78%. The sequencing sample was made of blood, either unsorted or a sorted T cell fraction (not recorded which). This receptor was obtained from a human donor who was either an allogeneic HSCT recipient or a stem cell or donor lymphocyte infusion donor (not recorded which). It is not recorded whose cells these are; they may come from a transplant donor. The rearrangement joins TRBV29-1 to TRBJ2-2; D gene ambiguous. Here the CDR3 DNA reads TGCAGCGTTGTTGAAAACACCGGGGAGCTGTTTTTT. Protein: CSVVENTGELFF.